Sequencing of this T cell receptor beta chain was carried out in a study of blood T cell repertoires in COVID-19. In the study overall: Both acute and convalescent COVID-19 samples were obtained from the United States, Italy and Spain. PBMCs, B-cell-depleted T cells, or T cells provided the cDNA or gDNA that made up the material.

Germline V gene sequence: CDR1 SEHNR, CDR2 FQNEAQ (reference sequence). The CDR3 runs 15 residues. Unmatched junction bases numbered 14, after V lost 5 bases and J lost 10 bases. Authors' processing steps: Reference gene primers were amplified, and this amplification served to estimate nucleated cell counts. The assay was immunoSEQ multiplex PCR, and TCRdb's table has in-frame clones only and misses some. That table furnishes V, J and clone size, whereas the DNA furnished D and trimming. The sample consists of about 94,000 clones, 80% to 90% of them appearing once. The sequencing sample was made of peripheral blood. This TCR was sampled from a woman over 75 with acute or convalescent COVID-19. The rearrangement uses TRBV7-9 and TRBJ1-2, with TRBD1 matching over 9 bases. The CDR3 is CASSTTGGARVDYTF. The CDR3 DNA follows: TGTGCCAGCAGCACTACAGGGGGCGCCAGGGTAGACTACACCTTC.